This is a list of T cell receptor beta chains from one sample in a study of shared clonotypes between healthy human individuals. The data were produced by immunoSEQ multiplex PCR, yet TCRdb's version contains in-frame clones alone and is incomplete. The sample lists about 680,000 clones, about two thirds occurring once. The specimen sequenced was memory CD4+ T cells sorted from blood. These receptors were taken from a woman in her 30s in good health. CDR3s include the opening cysteine and the closing phenylalanine or tryptophan. D genes are given only for firm matches. Clone size, where shown, is once, few, many, or a class for clones that have expanded.

d_gene: NA; j_gene: TRBJ1-1; abundance: NA; v_gene: TRBV6-6; CDR3aa: CASRGTFSAFF; CDR3nt: TGTGCCAGCAGGGGGACTTTCTCGGCTTTCTTT
d_gene: TRBD2; j_gene: TRBJ2-1; abundance: NA; v_gene: TRBV29-1; CDR3aa: CSVYTSGRNSYNEQFF; CDR3nt: TGCAGCGTGTATACTAGCGGGAGAAATTCCTACAATGAGCAGTTCTTC
d_gene: NA; j_gene: TRBJ2-1; abundance: NA; v_gene: TRBV2; CDR3aa: CASSSQGNEQFF; CDR3nt: TGTGCCAGCAGTAGTCAGGGGAATGAGCAGTTCTTC
d_gene: TRBD2; j_gene: TRBJ2-1; abundance: NA; v_gene: TRBV19; CDR3aa: CASSVSGSTYNEQFF; CDR3nt: TGTGCCAGTAGTGTTAGCGGGAGCACCTACAATGAGCAGTTCTTC
d_gene: NA; j_gene: TRBJ1-5; abundance: NA; v_gene: TRBV19; CDR3aa: CASSTQTYTGGGQPQHF; CDR3nt: TGTGCCAGTAGTACCCAGACCTACACTGGGGGAGGTCAGCCCCAGCATTTT
d_gene: NA; j_gene: TRBJ2-3; abundance: NA; v_gene: TRBV28; CDR3aa: CASSTSGPSTDTQYF; CDR3nt: TGTGCCAGCAGCACCAGCGGGCCAAGCACAGATACGCAGTATTTT
d_gene: TRBD2; j_gene: TRBJ2-3; abundance: NA; v_gene: TRBV28; CDR3aa: CASSLVAGIADTQYF; CDR3nt: TGTGCCAGCAGTCTGGTAGCGGGGATTGCAGATACGCAGTATTTT
d_gene: TRBD1; j_gene: TRBJ1-2; abundance: NA; v_gene: TRBV28; CDR3aa: CASSLGQGSYGYTF; CDR3nt: TGTGCCAGCAGTTTGGGACAGGGGAGCTATGGCTACACCTTC
d_gene: TRBD2; j_gene: TRBJ2-1; abundance: NA; v_gene: TRBV10-3; CDR3aa: CAISEVSGTRPYNEQFF; CDR3nt: TGTGCCATCAGTGAAGTCTCCGGGACTAGACCTTACAATGAGCAGTTCTTC
d_gene: NA; j_gene: TRBJ2-1; abundance: NA; v_gene: TRBV7-6; CDR3aa: CASTPGRPGEQFF; CDR3nt: TGTGCCAGCACTCCGGGTCGGCCCGGTGAGCAGTTCTTC
d_gene: TRBD1; j_gene: TRBJ1-5; abundance: NA; v_gene: TRBV7-9; CDR3aa: CASSSVQGASNQPQHF; CDR3nt: TGTGCCAGCAGCTCTGTTCAGGGGGCCTCCAATCAGCCCCAGCATTTT
d_gene: NA; j_gene: TRBJ2-2; abundance: NA; v_gene: TRBV11-2; CDR3aa: CASSLELTANTGELFF; CDR3nt: TGTGCCAGCAGCTTAGAGTTAACGGCAAACACCGGGGAGCTGTTTTTT
d_gene: TRBD1; j_gene: TRBJ2-1; abundance: NA; v_gene: TRBV5-1; CDR3aa: CASSLMGQGGEQFF; CDR3nt: TGCGCCAGCAGCTTGATGGGACAGGGAGGTGAGCAGTTCTTC
d_gene: TRBD1; j_gene: TRBJ2-7; abundance: NA; v_gene: TRBV29-1; CDR3aa: CSGTGAGEQYF; CDR3nt: TGCAGCGGGACAGGGGCTGGCGAGCAGTACTTC
d_gene: TRBD1; j_gene: TRBJ1-5; abundance: NA; v_gene: TRBV19; CDR3aa: CASSLWTGRNQPQHF; CDR3nt: TGTGCCAGTAGTCTTTGGACAGGCCGCAATCAGCCCCAGCATTTT
d_gene: NA; j_gene: TRBJ2-3; abundance: NA; v_gene: TRBV7-9; CDR3aa: CASSPPARVSVQDTQYF; CDR3nt: TGTGCCAGCAGCCCCCCGGCCAGGGTTTCAGTTCAAGATACGCAGTATTTT
d_gene: TRBD1; j_gene: TRBJ1-1; abundance: once; v_gene: TRBV10-1; CDR3aa: CASSELPGQKTEAFF; CDR3nt: TGCGCCAGCAGTGAGTTGCCGGGACAGAAAACTGAAGCTTTCTTT
d_gene: TRBD1; j_gene: TRBJ2-4; abundance: NA; v_gene: TRBV19; CDR3aa: CASSRGSKNIQYF; CDR3nt: TGTGCCAGTAGCAGGGGGTCTAAAAACATTCAGTACTTC
d_gene: NA; j_gene: TRBJ2-3; abundance: NA; v_gene: TRBV25-1; CDR3aa: CASGVRGQLDTQYF; CDR3nt: TGTGCCAGTGGTGTTCGGGGGCAGCTAGATACGCAGTATTTT
d_gene: NA; j_gene: TRBJ2-1; abundance: few; v_gene: TRBV7-9; CDR3aa: CASSRRGSSYNEQFF; CDR3nt: TGTGCCAGCAGCCGGAGGGGGAGCTCCTACAATGAGCAGTTCTTC
d_gene: NA; j_gene: TRBJ2-3; abundance: NA; v_gene: TRBV7-9; CDR3aa: CASSGGLDTQYF; CDR3nt: TGTGCCAGCAGCGGGGGGCTCGATACGCAGTATTTT
d_gene: TRBD2; j_gene: TRBJ2-7; abundance: NA; v_gene: TRBV28; CDR3aa: CASTTLAGAPYEQYF; CDR3nt: TGTGCCAGCACCACACTAGCGGGAGCTCCCTACGAGCAGTACTTC
d_gene: NA; j_gene: TRBJ1-4; abundance: NA; v_gene: TRBV5-4; CDR3aa: CASSLLDPGRGNEKLFF; CDR3nt: TGTGCCAGCAGCTTGCTCGATCCGGGGAGGGGGAACGAAAAACTGTTTTTT
d_gene: TRBD2; j_gene: TRBJ2-1; abundance: NA; v_gene: TRBV29-1; CDR3aa: CSVATSGVSYNEQFF; CDR3nt: TGCAGCGTTGCGACTAGCGGGGTCTCCTACAATGAGCAGTTCTTC
d_gene: NA; j_gene: TRBJ2-1; abundance: once; v_gene: TRBV7-2; CDR3aa: CASSRRSYNEQFF; CDR3nt: TGTGCCAGCAGCAGGCGATCCTACAATGAGCAGTTCTTC